This is a list of T cell receptor beta chains from one sample in a study of shared clonotypes between healthy human individuals. Here immunoSEQ multiplex PCR was the method, and the copy in TCRdb shows in-frame clones only, minus some. The sample records more than 500,000 clones, approximately 95% being singletons. The sequenced material came from naive CD4+ T cells sorted from blood. All receptors come from a woman aged 30 to 39 in good health. The CDR3 runs from the conserved cysteine through the conserved F or W. The D gene is left open where the match is weak. Rows may omit the clone size; those that give it use once, few, many or a size class.

clone size,D gene,J gene,V gene,CDR3 protein,CDR3 DNA
.,.,TRBJ1-1,TRBV6-6,CASSYPGGGGEAFF,TGTGCCAGCAGTTACCCGGGTGGGGGAGGAGAAGCTTTCTTT
once,.,TRBJ2-7,TRBV9,CASSVTPQGTRREQYF,TGTGCCAGCAGCGTAACCCCCCAGGGAACCCGTCGAGAGCAGTACTTC
.,TRBD1,TRBJ1-5,TRBV19,CATSPGQEKHQPQHF,TGTGCCACTTCTCCGGGACAGGAGAAGCATCAGCCCCAGCATTTT
.,TRBD1,TRBJ1-2,TRBV5-6,CASSLGTGGGYTF,TGTGCCAGCAGCTTGGGGACAGGGGGTGGCTACACCTTC
.,TRBD2,TRBJ2-7,TRBV6-1,CASSKTSGRVSEQYF,TGTGCCAGCAGTAAGACTAGCGGGAGGGTGAGCGAGCAGTACTTC
once,.,TRBJ1-3,TRBV27,CASSMGHPSGNTIYF,TGTGCCAGCAGTATGGGTCACCCCTCTGGAAACACCATATATTTT
.,TRBD1,TRBJ2-7,TRBV4-1,CASSTPGTGTYEQYF,TGCGCCAGCAGCACCCCCGGGACAGGTACCTACGAGCAGTACTTC
.,.,TRBJ1-2,TRBV7-6,CASSLDVSTGFTF,TGTGCCAGCAGCTTAGACGTCAGTACAGGGTTCACCTTC
.,.,TRBJ2-5,TRBV4-2,CASSYGPQETQYF,TGTGCCAGCAGCTACGGACCTCAAGAGACCCAGTACTTC
.,.,TRBJ2-7,TRBV4-1,CASSQPGTSRYEQYF,TGCGCCAGCAGCCAACCTGGAACTAGCCGGTACGAGCAGTACTTC
.,.,TRBJ2-7,TRBV6-5,CASRRKTHLVEQYF,TGTGCCAGCAGACGTAAAACCCATCTGGTCGAGCAGTACTTC
.,TRBD2,TRBJ2-5,TRBV7-6,CASSSSGSRLGGGLTQYF,TGTGCCAGCAGCTCTAGCGGGAGTCGATTGGGTGGCGGGTTGACCCAGTACTTC
.,.,TRBJ2-1,TRBV4-1,CASQPLASTYNEQFF,TGCGCCAGTCAGCCTCTAGCGAGCACCTACAATGAGCAGTTCTTC
.,TRBD1,TRBJ2-3,TRBV11-2,CASSLRQGWWDTQYF,TGTGCCAGCAGCTTAAGACAGGGTTGGTGGGATACGCAGTATTTT
.,TRBD2,TRBJ2-1,TRBV7-6,CASSVPVGTSGNEQFF,TGTGCCAGCAGCGTCCCCGTTGGGACTAGCGGGAATGAGCAGTTCTTC
.,.,TRBJ1-5,TRBV19,CASTPQGLYQPQHF,TGTGCCAGTACCCCCCAGGGACTGTATCAGCCCCAGCATTTT
.,TRBD2,TRBJ2-5,TRBV5-4,CASSLTGGGETQYF,TGTGCCAGCAGCTTGACGGGGGGAGGGGAGACCCAGTACTTC
.,TRBD1,TRBJ2-7,TRBV18,CASSPATGGIRGEQYF,TGTGCCAGCTCACCAGCGACAGGGGGTATTCGGGGCGAGCAGTACTTC
.,TRBD2,TRBJ2-7,TRBV6-5,CASSAQRDGYEQYF,TGTGCCAGCAGCGCTCAGCGGGACGGCTACGAGCAGTACTTC
.,.,TRBJ2-1,TRBV5-8,CASSPGRGGRSYNEQFF,TGTGCCAGCAGCCCCGGGAGAGGGGGACGGTCCTACAATGAGCAGTTCTTC
.,.,TRBJ2-1,TRBV5-4,CASSLLSTREQFF,TGTGCCAGCAGCTTGTTGTCGACTCGGGAGCAGTTCTTC
.,TRBD2,TRBJ2-5,TRBV6-1,CASSLTLAGAETQYF,TGTGCCAGCAGTCTAACTCTAGCGGGAGCGGAGACCCAGTACTTC
.,TRBD1,TRBJ1-2,TRBV19,CASSPTGGYGYTF,TGTGCCAGTAGTCCAACAGGGGGCTATGGCTACACCTTC
.,.,TRBJ2-4,TRBV19,CASSINGRVKNIQYF,TGTGCCAGTAGTATCAACGGCAGGGTCAAAAACATTCAGTACTTC
.,.,TRBJ2-5,TRBV6-1,CASSELLRGQETQYF,TGTGCCAGCAGTGAACTCCTCAGGGGTCAAGAGACCCAGTACTTC
once,.,TRBJ1-1,TRBV29-1,CSVSGRLNTEAFF,TGCAGCGTTAGCGGACGGCTGAACACTGAAGCTTTCTTT
.,TRBD2,TRBJ2-4,TRBV4-1,CASSPLAGGPIQYF,TGCGCCAGCTCCCCTCTGGCGGGAGGGCCCATTCAGTACTTC
.,TRBD2,TRBJ2-1,TRBV6-1,CASSLGLAGGDEQFF,TGTGCCAGCAGCTTGGGACTAGCGGGAGGTGATGAGCAGTTCTTC
.,.,TRBJ1-2,TRBV30,CALGSYGYTF,TGTGCCCTAGGATCTTATGGCTACACCTTC
.,TRBD2,TRBJ2-7,TRBV27,CASSLLSGRSTYEQYF,TGTGCCAGCAGTTTACTTAGCGGGAGATCTACTTACGAGCAGTACTTC
.,.,TRBJ2-2,TRBV4-2,CASSQERSVSGELFF,TGTGCCAGCAGCCAAGAGCGGTCCGTTTCCGGGGAGCTGTTTTTT
.,.,TRBJ1-1,TRBV28,CASSLRTKDTEAFF,TGTGCCAGCAGTTTAAGGACGAAGGACACTGAAGCTTTCTTT
.,.,TRBJ1-1,TRBV5-1,CASSFGEMNTEAFF,TGCGCCAGCAGCTTCGGGGAGATGAACACTGAAGCTTTCTTT
.,TRBD1,TRBJ2-5,TRBV28,CASSSDRGQRKTQYF,TGTGCCAGCAGTTCGGACAGGGGGCAACGAAAGACCCAGTACTTC
once,.,TRBJ1-5,TRBV11-3,CASSPPREGTGNQPQHF,TGTGCCAGCAGCCCCCCTCGCGAAGGGACTGGCAATCAGCCCCAGCATTTT
few,TRBD1,TRBJ2-2,TRBV6-1,CASRRTGNTGELFF,TGTGCCAGCAGACGGACAGGGAACACCGGGGAGCTGTTTTTT
once,.,TRBJ2-3,TRBV10-1,CSRITDTQYF,TGCTCCAGAATCACAGATACGCAGTATTTT
.,.,TRBJ2-5,TRBV5-1,CASSPSGRFQETQYF,TGCGCCAGCAGCCCCTCAGGGCGATTTCAAGAGACCCAGTACTTC
.,TRBD2,TRBJ2-1,TRBV7-6,CASSLRTRYEQFF,TGTGCCAGCAGCTTACGGACTAGGTATGAGCAGTTCTTC
.,TRBD2,TRBJ2-3,TRBV5-1,CASSLRGSGSTDTQYF,TGCGCCAGCAGCTTGAGAGGTAGCGGGAGCACAGATACGCAGTATTTT
.,.,TRBJ1-2,TRBV5-1,CASSLREEINGYTF,TGCGCCAGCAGCTTGCGGGAGGAGATTAATGGCTACACCTTC
.,.,TRBJ1-5,TRBV10-2,CASSINRGSVQPQHF,TGCGCCAGCAGTATCAATCGGGGCTCGGTTCAGCCCCAGCATTTT
.,TRBD2,TRBJ2-3,TRBV9,CASSARTPTSGRTDTQYF,TGTGCCAGCAGCGCACGGACCCCGACTAGCGGGAGGACAGATACGCAGTATTTT
.,.,TRBJ2-2,TRBV28,CASSAGSGGTGELFF,TGTGCCAGCAGCGCAGGGAGTGGGGGCACCGGGGAGCTGTTTTTT
once,.,TRBJ2-5,TRBV7-9,CASSKGWQETQYF,TGTGCCAGCAGCAAGGGTTGGCAAGAGACCCAGTACTTC
.,TRBD2,TRBJ2-2,TRBV5-1,CASSLGLAGIGELFF,TGCGCCAGCAGCTTGGGTCTAGCGGGGATCGGGGAGCTGTTTTTT
.,TRBD1,TRBJ1-2,TRBV2,CASRGQTTYGYTF,TGTGCCAGCAGGGGACAGACCACCTATGGCTACACCTTC
once,TRBD1,TRBJ2-7,TRBV10-3,CAISEWGQGREQYF,TGTGCCATCAGTGAGTGGGGACAGGGAAGGGAGCAGTACTTC
.,TRBD1,TRBJ1-2,TRBV6-5,CASSSSRTGRGYTF,TGTGCCAGCAGCAGTTCCCGGACAGGGCGAGGCTACACCTTC
.,.,TRBJ2-7,TRBV28,CASSINYEQYF,TGTGCCAGCAGTATCAACTACGAGCAGTACTTC
.,TRBD1,TRBJ1-1,TRBV4-1,CASSRVPGQANTEAFF,TGCGCCAGCAGCCGGGTACCGGGACAGGCGAACACTGAAGCTTTCTTT
.,.,TRBJ2-4,TRBV28,CASSSPGTPGNIQYF,TGTGCCAGCAGTTCCCCAGGCACCCCGGGAAACATTCAGTACTTC
.,TRBD1,TRBJ1-6,TRBV6-5,CASSFSSGTANSPLHF,TGTGCCAGCAGTTTTTCCTCCGGGACAGCTAATTCACCCCTCCACTTT
.,.,TRBJ2-7,TRBV4-1,CASSQAKLGTTQDEQYF,TGCGCCAGCAGCCAGGCTAAACTCGGGACAACCCAGGACGAGCAGTACTTC
.,.,TRBJ2-7,TRBV15,CATSREWSDYEQYF,TGTGCCACCAGCAGAGAGTGGTCAGACTACGAGCAGTACTTC